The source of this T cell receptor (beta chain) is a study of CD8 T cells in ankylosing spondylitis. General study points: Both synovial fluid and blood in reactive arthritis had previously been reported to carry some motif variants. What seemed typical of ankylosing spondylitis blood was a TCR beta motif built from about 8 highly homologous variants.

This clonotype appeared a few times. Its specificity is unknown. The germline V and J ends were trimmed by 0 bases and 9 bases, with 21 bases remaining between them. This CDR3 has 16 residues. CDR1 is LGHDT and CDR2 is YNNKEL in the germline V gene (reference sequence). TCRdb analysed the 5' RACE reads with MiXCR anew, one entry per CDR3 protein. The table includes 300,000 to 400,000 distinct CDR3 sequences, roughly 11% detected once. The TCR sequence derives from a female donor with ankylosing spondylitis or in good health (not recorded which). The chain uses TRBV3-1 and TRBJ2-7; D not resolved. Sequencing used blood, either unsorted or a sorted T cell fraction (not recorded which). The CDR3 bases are TGTGCCAGCAGCCAAGATATCGGACGCACGAAGGTCCGGCAGTACTTC. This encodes CASSQDIGRTKVRQYF.